A single sample is the source of the 25 T cell receptor beta chains below, sequenced in a study of T cells in Graves' hyperthyroidism and ophthalmopathy. It was RNA transcripts that yielded the amplified TCR beta CDR3 regions. The HTBI primer set served for first-round RT-PCR of the TCR CDR3. A single record per CDR3 protein comes from TCRdb applying MiXCR to the multiplex PCR reads. The data contain some 600,000 distinct CDR3 sequences, roughly 13% of them singletons. The sample was blood. The receptors stem from a woman aged 25 to 39 with Graves' hyperthyroidism that later progressed to Graves' ophthalmopathy.

This clonotype was recorded many times. V is TRBV28 and J is TRBJ1-2; D ambiguous. This CDR3 has 14 residues. CDR1 is MDHEN and CDR2 is SYDVKM in the germline V gene. V was shortened by 7 bases and J by 7 bases, with 19 bases between the two germline ends. CDR3 region: CASNPAGNPSGYTF. The CDR3, as DNA: TGTGCCAGCAACCCCGCGGGCAACCCGAGTGGCTACACCTTC.

Points on this clonotype: The germline gene is not matched at one end of the junction; a read error may be the cause. V and J are TRBV20-1 and TRBJ2-3, with 7 nucleotides matching TRBD2. The CDR3 runs to 16 residues. Germline V gene lookup returns CDR1 DFQATT and CDR2 SNEGSKA (reference sequence). The CDR3 sequence: CSARGGASGSTDTQYF. CDR3 in DNA: TGCAGTGCCAGAGGCGGGGCTAGCGGTAGCACAGATACGCAGTATTTT.

This clonotype appeared many times. The J gene is TRBJ1-1, the V gene TRBV19; D gene ambiguous. V was trimmed by 7 bases and J by 0 bases, leaving 15 bases between them. CDR1 and CDR2 (germline): LNHDA, SQIVND (reference sequence). The CDR3 sequence is 15 residues long. The CDR3 is CASTLHGVMNTEAFF. DNA for the CDR3: TGTGCCAGTACGTTGCATGGCGTCATGAACACTGAAGCTTTCTTT.

This clonotype was seen more than once but under ten times. An end of the junction differs from the germline gene, which may be a read error. The chain joins TRBV29-1 to TRBJ2-7; possibly TRBD1 for D (5 bases). Germline V CDR1 and CDR2: SQVTM, ANQGSEA. The CDR3 consists of 12 residues. CDR3: CGVEDSPYEQYF. CDR3 sequence (DNA): TGCGGCGTTGAAGACAGTCCCTACGAGCAGTACTTC.

In its sample, this clonotype was seen many times. The V call is TRBV25-1, the J call TRBJ2-7; 7 bases fit TRBD1. Trimming took 6 bases from V and 1 from J; bases not matched to a gene: 18. The CDR3 has 18 residues. Germline V CDR1 and CDR2: MGHDK, SYGVNS. The CDR3 sequence: CASSPSNVGGTVSYEQYF. DNA of the CDR3: TGTGCCAGCAGCCCCTCTAACGTTGGTGGGACAGTATCCTACGAGCAGTACTTC.

This clonotype came up many times. The chain recombines TRBV2 with TRBJ1-2; 8 bases are a match to TRBD1. Trimming at V came to 6 bases and at J to 3 bases, leaving 3 bases not matched to a gene. Germline V CDR1 and CDR2: SNHLY, FYNNEI. There are 13 residues in the CDR3. This chain's CDR3 is CASRIQGDYGYTF. CDR3 sequence (DNA): TGTGCCAGCAGAATACAGGGGGACTATGGCTACACCTTC.

This clonotype occurred many times. In DNA form, the CDR3 reads TGTGCCAGCAGTAGTCGACAGCAAGAGACCCAGTACTTC. Protein product: CASSSRQQETQYF. J is TRBJ2-5 and V is TRBV28; tentatively, D is TRBD1 (5 bases). The CDR3 sequence is 13 residues long. Trimming took off 5 bases at V and 2 bases at J, with 9 bases between the two ends. CDR1 MDHEN and CDR2 SYDVKM come from the germline V gene.

This clonotype was counted only a few times. J is TRBJ2-1 and V is TRBV3-1, with 10 bases lining up with TRBD2. The CDR3 is 16 amino acids. Germline V CDR1 and CDR2: LGHDT, YNNKEL (reference sequence). Unmatched junction bases numbered 4, after V lost 4 bases and J lost 1 base. The CDR3 here is CASSLLAGFSYNEQFF. In nucleotides, the CDR3 is TGTGCCAGCAGCCTACTAGCGGGGTTTTCCTACAATGAGCAGTTCTTC.

There are a few counts of this clonotype. The chain is built from TRBV3-1 and TRBJ1-1; 7 nucleotides align to TRBD1. V lost 5 bases, J lost 7 bases, and 10 bases stayed unmatched. The CDR3 is 14 amino acids. Germline assignment: CDR1 LGHDT and CDR2 YNNKEL (reference sequence). DNA for the CDR3: TGTGCCAGCAGCGGGGTTGGACAGGCCCATGAAGCTTTCTTT. Protein product: CASSGVGQAHEAFF.

This clonotype turned up a few times. The chain recombines TRBV7-9 with TRBJ2-7, with 9 bases that match TRBD1. Germline V gene lookup returns CDR1 SEHNR and CDR2 FQNEAQ (reference sequence). Losses at the gene ends were 5 bases for V and 12 bases for J; bases not matched to a gene: 11. The length of the CDR3 is 13 residues. DNA of the CDR3: TGTGCCAGCAGCATCCCGCCGGGACAGGGCACGTACTTC. Its protein product is CASSIPPGQGTYF.

This clonotype has just a few counts. This likely comes from a read error, as the CDR3 has no conserved phenylalanine or tryptophan at its end. The chain links TRBV6-5 to TRBJ1-6; D is unresolved. CDR1 is MNHEY, CDR2 SVGAGI, per germline. V dropped 2 bases and J dropped 0 bases, with 11 bases sitting between them. This CDR3 is 17 amino acids long. The CDR3 region is CASSYLSTDSYNSPLHS. CDR3 coding DNA: TGTGCCAGCAGTTACCTATCCACTGACTCCTATAATTCACCCCTCCACTCT.

Many counts were recorded for this clonotype. The chain is built from TRBV13 and TRBJ2-5; D is perhaps TRBD2 (5 bases). Germline V lookup: CDR1 PRHDT, CDR2 FYEKMQ (reference sequence). Deletions cut 5 bases from V and 1 base from J, with 11 bases between. The CDR3 runs 14 residues. In nucleotides, the CDR3 is TGTGCCAGCAGCGCATCCGGGATCCAAGAGACCCAGTACTTC. Residues: CASSASGIQETQYF.

This clonotype was detected a few times. This rearrangement joins TRBV25-1 to TRBJ1-5; D ambiguous. The CDR3 runs 14 residues. Germline V gene lookup returns CDR1 MGHDK and CDR2 SYGVNS. V lost 2 bases and J 5 bases, leaving 10 bases between the germline ends. The CDR3 spells CASSETGLHQPQHF. In nucleotides, the CDR3 is TGTGCCAGCAGTGAAACCGGATTGCATCAGCCCCAGCATTTT.

Ten or more counts support this clonotype. This sequence joins TRBV2 and TRBJ2-1; TRBD2 aligns across 9 bases. The CDR3 runs to 14 residues. V shed 5 bases, J shed 2 bases, and the junction held 1 base outside the gene matches. CDR1 and CDR2 from the germline V gene are SNHLY and FYNNEI. In DNA, the CDR3 is TGTGCCAGCAGTACTAGCGGGCCCTACAATGAGCAGTTCTTC. Translation: CASSTSGPYNEQFF. Full variable domain (missing parts from reference TRBV2 and TRBJ2-1): EPEVTQTPSHQVTQMGQEVILRCVPISNHLYFYWYRQILGQKVEFLVSFYNNEISEKSEIFDDQFSVERPDGSNFTLKIRSTKLEDSAMYFCASSTSGPYNEQFFGPGTRLTVL.

The J gene is TRBJ1-5, the V gene TRBV18; D uncertain. Germline V gives CDR1 KGHSH, CDR2 LQKENI. The CDR3 contains 13 residues. V was cut by 3 bases and J by 7 bases, with 10 bases left in between. As DNA, the CDR3 is TGTGCCAGCTCACCTTTAATGGGGCAGCCCCAGCATTTT. This encodes CASSPLMGQPQHF. Full variable domain (remainder filled in from reference TRBV18 and TRBJ1-5): NAGVMQNPRHLVRRRGQEARLRCSPMKGHSHVYWYRQLPEEGLKFMVYLQKENIIDESGMPKERFSAEFPKEGPSILRIQQVVRGDSAAYFCASSPLMGQPQHFGDGTRLSIL.

This clonotype was detected ten times or more. The rearrangement joins TRBV12-5 to TRBJ2-1; 16 positions match TRBD2. The V and J ends lost 9 bases and 8 bases, in that order; junction bases with no gene match: 16. Germline lookup yields CDR1 LGHNT and CDR2 FRNRAP. This CDR3 is built from 18 residues. CDR3 loop: CASMTGGLAGGPRHEQFF. DNA of the CDR3: TGTGCTAGCATGACAGGGGGACTAGCGGGAGGGCCTAGGCATGAGCAGTTCTTC. Looking up the rest from reference TRBV12-5 and TRBJ2-1 gives the full variable domain: DARVTQTPRHKVTEMGQEVTMRCQPILGHNTVFWYRQTMMQGLELLAYFRNRAPLDDSGMPKDRFSAEMPDATLATLKIQPSEPRDSAVYFCASMTGGLAGGPRHEQFFGPGTRLTVL.

Ten or more counts support this clonotype. J is TRBJ2-1 and V is TRBV2; D gene ambiguous. V was pared by 2 bases and J by 7 bases, with 6 bases between. The CDR3 is 12 residues long. From germline, CDR1 is SNHLY and CDR2 FYNNEI. The CDR3 sequence: CASSEITNEQFF. In nucleotides, the CDR3 is TGTGCCAGCAGTGAAATAACGAATGAGCAGTTCTTC.

This clonotype was seen a single time. The chain is built from TRBV4-1 and TRBJ2-4; D remains unclear. CDR1 MGHRA and CDR2 YSYEKL come from the germline V gene. The CDR3 sequence is 17 residues long. V was trimmed by 2 bases and J by 1 base, leaving 15 bases between them. In DNA form, the CDR3 reads TGCGCCAGCAGCCAACCCACCGAGGCCCAGGCCAAAAACATTCAGTACTTC. Protein product: CASSQPTEAQAKNIQYF.

This clonotype has at least ten counts. This chain uses TRBV11-1 with TRBJ2-1; TRBD2 aligns across 13 bases. The CDR3 runs to 19 residues. CDR1 and CDR2 (germline): SGHAT, FQDESV (reference sequence). V gave up 1 base and J gave up 0 bases; unmatched junction bases: 6. The CDR3 protein is CASSLGLAGGRSSYNEQFF. DNA of the CDR3: TGTGCCAGCAGCTTAGGACTAGCGGGAGGCAGGAGCTCCTACAATGAGCAGTTCTTC.

This clonotype was detected ten times or more. The chain is built from TRBV12-3 or TRBV12-4 and TRBJ1-1; D gene ambiguous. The V and J ends lost 6 bases and 8 bases respectively, with 16 bases between them. This CDR3 region has 13 residues. This chain's CDR3 is CASSIGLHLEAFF. Here the CDR3 DNA reads TGTGCCAGCAGCATCGGCCTTCACTTGGAAGCTTTCTTT.

V usage is TRBV6-1 and J usage is TRBJ2-3; D is ambiguous. The germline gives CDR1 MNHNS, CDR2 SASEGT. V was shortened by 5 bases and J by 5 bases, with 14 bases between the two germline ends. There are 14 residues in the CDR3. The CDR3 region has the DNA TGTGCCAGCAGTCCGTGGGCTGAAGTAGATACGCAGTATTTT. It translates to CASSPWAEVDTQYF.

There are many counts of this clonotype. The J gene is TRBJ1-6, the V gene TRBV30; D uncertain. This CDR3 contains 13 residues. Trimming took 3 bases from V and 12 from J, leaving 15 bases between them. The germline V gene has CDR1 GTSNPN and CDR2 SVGIG (reference sequence). The CDR3 coding sequence is TGTGCCTGGAGGGTTACGCCTCGTAAACCCCTCCACTTT. The encoded protein is CAWRVTPRKPLHF.

The V and J genes are TRBV7-3 and TRBJ2-2, with 8 nucleotides matching TRBD2. V trimming: 1 base; J trimming: 1 base; junction bases outside the gene matches: 8. The CDR3 has 18 residues. Per the germline V gene, CDR1 is SGHTA and CDR2 is FQGTGA. CDR3 region: CASSLNPGLAENTGELFF. The CDR3, as DNA: TGTGCCAGCAGCTTAAACCCCGGACTAGCCGAGAACACCGGGGAGCTGTTTTTT.

This clonotype was counted at least ten times. V is TRBV11-2 and J is TRBJ2-1, with D unresolved. In germline, CDR1 is SGHAT, CDR2 FQNNGV. The CDR3 runs 14 residues. Between the trimmed V and J ends, which lost 6 bases and 2 bases, there was a span of 11 bases. The CDR3, as DNA: TGTGCCAGCAGGTCTTCAAAGGCCTACAATGAGCAGTTCTTC. Its translation: CASRSSKAYNEQFF.

This clonotype showed up many times. The chain recombines TRBV29-1 with TRBJ2-7, with 9 bases matching TRBD1. The germline gives CDR1 SQVTM, CDR2 ANQGSEA. The CDR3 covers 15 residues. Trimming took 3 bases from V and 6 from J; bases not matched to a gene: 12. In DNA, the CDR3 is TGCAGCGTTGATGGCGTGGGACAGGGTTTTCGCGAGCAGTACTTC. Translated, it gives CSVDGVGQGFREQYF.